Sequencing of this T cell receptor beta chain was carried out in a study of T cell repertoires in cytomegalovirus infection. In TCRdb, the reads were re-called with MiXCR into one record per CDR3 protein. The repertoire holds approximately 500,000 distinct CDR3 sequences, with around 30% as singletons. With respect to this clonotype: Its antigen is undetermined.

The CDR3 is 14 residues long. V lost 3 bases and J 2 bases, leaving 9 bases between the germline ends. Per the germline V gene, CDR1 is SEHNR and CDR2 is FQNEAQ (reference sequence). This specimen was cultured PBMCs, taken from culture after CMV antigen stimulation. The V and J genes are TRBV7-9 and TRBJ2-3; no reliable D call. The clonotype comes from a human donor in good health (CMV status not recorded). Some clones in this sample may be carry-over from other donors' samples. As DNA, the CDR3 is TGTGCCAGCAGCTTTTTCAGGACCACAGATACGCAGTATTTT. Its protein is CASSFFRTTDTQYF. The variable domain in full, completed from reference TRBV7-9 and TRBJ2-3, reads DTGVSQNPRHKITKRGQNVTFRCDPISEHNRLYWYRQTLGQGPEFLTYFQNEAQLEKSRLLSDRFSAERPKGSFSTLEIQRTEQGDSAMYLCASSFFRTTDTQYFGPGTRLTVL.